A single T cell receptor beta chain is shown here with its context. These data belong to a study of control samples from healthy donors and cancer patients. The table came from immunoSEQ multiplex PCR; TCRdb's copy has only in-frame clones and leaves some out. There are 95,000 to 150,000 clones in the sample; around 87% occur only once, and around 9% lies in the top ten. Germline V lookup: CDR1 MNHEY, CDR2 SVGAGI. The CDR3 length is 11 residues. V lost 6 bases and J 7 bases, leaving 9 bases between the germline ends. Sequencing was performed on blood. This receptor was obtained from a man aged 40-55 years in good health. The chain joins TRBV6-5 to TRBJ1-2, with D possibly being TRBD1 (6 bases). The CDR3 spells CASRGDIGYTF. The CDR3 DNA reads TGTGCCAGCAGAGGGGACATTGGCTACACCTTC.